The 21 T cell receptor beta chains listed next were all sequenced from one sample in a study of cytomegalovirus exposure and HLA in healthy donors. Libraries were prepared by immunoSEQ multiplex PCR; TCRdb keeps only in-frame clonotypes and omits some of them. Of 150,000 to 200,000 clones listed, around 87% are singletons. The specimen was PBMCs. The receptors here all came from a woman in her 30s in good health and CMV-seronegative.

This chain links TRBV7-6 with TRBJ2-1, with 8 positions matching TRBD1. J was trimmed by 4 bases and V by 4 bases; bases with no gene match: 18. Germline lookup yields CDR1 SGHVS and CDR2 FNYEAQ. This CDR3 spans 19 amino acids. The CDR3 sequence is CASSSPSRFTGGAYNEQFF. CDR3 coding DNA: TGTGCCAGCAGCTCCCCGTCCCGGTTTACAGGGGGAGCTTACAATGAGCAGTTCTTC.

For the CDR3, the DNA is TGTGCCAGCAGCTTAGAGAGCACGTACAATGAGCAGTTCTTC. This codes for CASSLESTYNEQFF. The chain joins TRBV11-2 to TRBJ2-1; D uncertain. The V end lost 0 bases, the J end lost 4 bases, and 7 bases lay between the germline ends. Germline loops: CDR1 SGHAT, CDR2 FQNNGV. The CDR3 is 14 residues long.

The gene calls are TRBV5-1 and TRBJ1-1; no reliable D call. Per germline, CDR1 SGHRS and CDR2 YFSETQ. V was cut by 3 bases and J by 8 bases, with 11 bases left in between. The CDR3 is 12 residues long. The CDR3 DNA is TGCGCCAGCAGCTCTAATCCCGCGGAAGCTTTCTTT. As protein: CASSSNPAEAFF.

This chain joins TRBV7-6 and TRBJ2-2; no firm D call. V lost 4 bases and J lost 3, with 3 bases in between. This CDR3 is built from 12 residues. Germline V gives CDR1 SGHVS, CDR2 FNYEAQ. The CDR3 DNA reads as TGTGCCAGCAGCTCGGACACCGGGGAGCTGTTTTTT. Protein product: CASSSDTGELFF.

The chain couples TRBV7-2 to TRBJ1-5, with D perhaps matching TRBD1 (5 bases). V gave up 5 bases and J gave up 7 bases, with 9 bases separating them. CDR1 is SGHTA and CDR2 is FQGNSA in the germline V gene. This CDR3 has 12 residues. This CDR3 reads CASSVQGQPQHF. For the CDR3, the DNA is TGTGCCAGCAGCGTTCAGGGCCAGCCCCAGCATTTT. Variable domain in full (rest from reference TRBV7-2 and TRBJ1-5): GAGVSQSPSNKVTEKGKDVELRCDPISGHTALYWYRQSLGQGLEFLIYFQGNSAPDKSGLPSDRFSAERTGGSVSTLTIQRTQQEDSAVYLCASSVQGQPQHFGDGTRLSIL.

The genes are TRBV27 and TRBJ2-7; D is perhaps TRBD1 (6 bases). Germline assignment: CDR1 MNHEY and CDR2 SMNVEV (reference sequence). The CDR3 length is 14 residues. V dropped 11 bases and J dropped 4 bases, with 21 bases sitting between them. CDR3 loop: CASRQGGHLYEQYF. For the CDR3, the DNA is TGTGCCTCTCGGCAAGGGGGACACCTTTACGAGCAGTACTTC.

CDR3 in amino acids: CAWKYWTSPYNEQFF. As DNA, the CDR3 is TGTGCCTGGAAGTACTGGACTAGCCCCTACAATGAGCAGTTCTTC. The gene calls are TRBV30 and TRBJ2-1; 8 positions agree with TRBD2. The CDR3 contains 15 residues. The V segment lost 4 bases and the J segment 2 bases; nucleotides outside the gene matches: 7. The germline V gene has CDR1 GTSNPN and CDR2 SVGIG (reference sequence).

V gene TRBV19 combines with J gene TRBJ1-1; 12 positions agree with TRBD1. V lost 3 bases and J lost 8; bases outside the gene matches: 10. This CDR3 is built from 16 residues. Per the germline V gene, CDR1 is LNHDA and CDR2 is SQIVND (reference sequence). The CDR3: CASSILFTGTGGEAFF. CDR3 DNA: TGTGCCAGTAGTATCCTTTTCACAGGGACAGGGGGCGAAGCTTTCTTT.

Points on this clone: Other DNA sequences within the sample encode an identical CDR3. CDR3 region: CASSLVTNTGELFF. The CDR3 nucleotides are TGTGCCAGCAGCTTAGTCACTAACACCGGGGAGCTGTTTTTT. The chain links TRBV7-9 to TRBJ2-2; D uncertain. The CDR3 has 14 residues. Germline-derived CDR1 and CDR2 are SEHNR and FQNEAQ (reference sequence). Trimming shortened V by 1 base and J by 2 bases, and 5 bases separated the two germline ends.

The V gene is TRBV7-2, the J gene TRBJ2-7; 7 bases match TRBD1. The CDR3 runs 14 residues. Germline V gene data show CDR1 as SGHTA and CDR2 as FQGNSA. V dropped 2 bases and J dropped 4; count of bases not matched to a gene: 5. The CDR3 coding sequence is TGTGCCAGCAGCTTACTTGACAGGGATTACGAGCAGTACTTC. Its translation: CASSLLDRDYEQYF.

The chain combines TRBV2 with TRBJ2-5; D might be TRBD2 (5 bases). CDR1 and CDR2 (germline): SNHLY, FYNNEI. Trimming took off 4 bases at V and 1 base at J, with 10 bases between the two ends. CDR3 length equals 14 residues. For the CDR3, the DNA is TGTGCCAGCAGTGCTTGGGCGGGCCAAGAGACCCAGTACTTC. Encoded protein: CASSAWAGQETQYF.

This clone appeared once. This chain joins TRBV4-3 and TRBJ2-5; 9 bases are a match to TRBD1. Per the germline V gene, CDR1 is LGHNA and CDR2 is YSLEER. CDR3 length equals 17 residues. With 0 bases clipped from V and 5 bases from J, the junction kept 10 bases outside the gene matches. CDR3 loop: CASSQDYGGTGFETQYF. CDR3 bases: TGCGCCAGCAGCCAAGATTACGGGGGGACAGGGTTTGAGACCCAGTACTTC.

This clone was observed a single time. CDR3 nucleotides: TGTGCCAGCAGTCGAACAGGGGGCGAGACTGAAGCTTTCTTT. Its translation is CASSRTGGETEAFF. The gene calls are TRBV6-1 and TRBJ1-1; 9 nucleotides line up with TRBD1. CDR1 and CDR2 (germline): MNHNS, SASEGT. The CDR3 contains 14 residues. With 5 bases clipped from V and 5 bases from J, the junction kept 6 bases outside the gene matches.

The rearrangement joins TRBV6-1 to TRBJ2-3; D unclear. Germline CDR1 and CDR2: MNHNS and SASEGT. CDR3 length: 12 amino acids. V lost 10 bases, J lost 3 bases, and 11 bases lay in between. The CDR3: CATSRGTDTQYF. The DNA for the CDR3 is TGTGCCACCAGCCGCGGAACAGATACGCAGTATTTT.

This clone has a single count. The chain combines TRBV18 with TRBJ2-1, with D hard to call. Trimming removed 3 bases from V and 10 bases from J, with 13 bases in between. The germline CDR1 and CDR2 sequences are KGHSH and LQKENI. The CDR3 contains 13 residues. DNA of the CDR3: TGTGCCAGCTCACCCACTTACTTATTAGAGCAGTTCTTC. This sequence encodes CASSPTYLLEQFF.

The chain links TRBV7-2 to TRBJ2-1, with D possibly TRBD2 on 5 matching bases. The CDR3 sequence is 18 residues long. V was cut by 4 bases and J by 0 bases, with 19 bases left in between. The germline CDR1 and CDR2 sequences are SGHTA and FQGNSA. Here the CDR3 DNA reads TGTGCCAGCAGCTACCTAGCCTACGGATCTTCCTCCTACAATGAGCAGTTCTTC. Amino acids: CASSYLAYGSSSYNEQFF. The full variable domain, its missing parts supplied by reference TRBV7-2 and TRBJ2-1, is GAGVSQSPSNKVTEKGKDVELRCDPISGHTALYWYRQSLGQGLEFLIYFQGNSAPDKSGLPSDRFSAERTGGSVSTLTIQRTQQEDSAVYLCASSYLAYGSSSYNEQFFGPGTRLTVL.

The gene calls are TRBV18 and TRBJ2-3, with 9 bases identical to TRBD2. The V and J ends lost 3 bases and 2 bases, in that order; junction bases with no gene match: 6. CDR3 length: 16 amino acids. CDR1 KGHSH and CDR2 LQKENI come from the germline V gene. The CDR3 here is CASSPGAGGYTDTQYF. CDR3 sequence (DNA): TGTGCCAGCTCACCCGGTGCGGGGGGGTACACAGATACGCAGTATTTT. Based on the CDR3 plus reference TRBV18 and TRBJ2-3, the full variable domain is NAGVMQNPRHLVRRRGQEARLRCSPMKGHSHVYWYRQLPEEGLKFMVYLQKENIIDESGMPKERFSAEFPKEGPSILRIQQVVRGDSAAYFCASSPGAGGYTDTQYFGPGTRLTVL.

The rearrangement uses TRBV5-6 and TRBJ1-2; 7 bases agree with TRBD1. CDR3 length: 14 residues. Germline lookup yields CDR1 SGHDT and CDR2 YYEEEE. After removal of 3 bases from V and 4 bases from J, the junction contained 6 bases not matched to a gene. CDR3 nucleotides: TGTGCCAGCAGCTCGGGGACAGCCTTCTATGGCTACACCTTC. Translation gives CASSSGTAFYGYTF.

The gene calls are TRBV5-1 and TRBJ2-3, with 12 bases fitting TRBD1. The CDR3 loop spans 15 amino acids. Germline values: CDR1 SGHRS, CDR2 YFSETQ. The V gene end was trimmed by 6 bases and the J gene end by 4 bases; junction bases not matched to a gene: 6. The CDR3 DNA follows: TGCGCCAGCAAAAGTGGGACAGGGGGCTCAGATACGCAGTATTTT. Amino acid sequence: CASKSGTGGSDTQYF.

This clone occurred once. V usage is TRBV27 and J usage is TRBJ2-3; weak D call: TRBD2 (5 bases). Germline assignment: CDR1 MNHEY and CDR2 SMNVEV (reference sequence). The CDR3 loop spans 15 amino acids. V was trimmed by 10 bases and J by 1 base, leaving 18 bases between them. CDR3 region: CAINPGYSGTDTQYF. The CDR3 DNA follows: TGTGCCATCAACCCGGGGTACTCGGGCACAGATACGCAGTATTTT.

J is TRBJ1-2 and V is TRBV6-5, with D unclear. Trimming left V 8 bases short and J 8 bases short, with 18 bases between. The CDR3 spans 13 residues. The germline V gene encodes CDR1 MNHEY and CDR2 SVGAGI. The CDR3 loop is CASVDTPAGGYTF. In DNA form, the CDR3 reads TGTGCCAGCGTAGACACTCCGGCAGGAGGCTACACCTTC.